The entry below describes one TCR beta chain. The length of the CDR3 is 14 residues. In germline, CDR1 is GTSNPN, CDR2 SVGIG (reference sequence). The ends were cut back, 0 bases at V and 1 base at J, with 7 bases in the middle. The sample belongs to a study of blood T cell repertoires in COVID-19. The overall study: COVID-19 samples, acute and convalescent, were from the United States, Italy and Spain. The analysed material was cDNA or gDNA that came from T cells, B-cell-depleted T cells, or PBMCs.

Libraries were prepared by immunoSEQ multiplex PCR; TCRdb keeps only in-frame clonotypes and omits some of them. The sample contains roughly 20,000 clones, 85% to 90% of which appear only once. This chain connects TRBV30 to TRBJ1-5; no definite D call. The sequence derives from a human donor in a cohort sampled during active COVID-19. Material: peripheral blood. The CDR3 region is CAWSVLESNQPQHF. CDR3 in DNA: TGTGCCTGGAGTGTCCTGGAGAGCAATCAGCCCCAGCATTTT.